These T cell receptor beta chains were read from a single sample in a study of blood T cell repertoires in COVID-19. The table came from immunoSEQ multiplex PCR; TCRdb's copy has only in-frame clones and leaves some out. In the table there are fewer than 200,000 clones, over 80% of which are singletons. Sequenced input: peripheral blood. These receptors came from a woman aged 80 or over with COVID-19, enrolled during active disease. Each CDR3 is given with its conserved first and last residue. D genes are given only for firm matches. Rows give clone size only sometimes, using once, few, many, or a class for an expanded clone.

j_call,clone_size,v_call,d_call,cdr3_nt,cdr3_aa
TRBJ1-1,NA,TRBV5-1,NA,TGCGCCAGCAGCCAGCAGGATAGGAACACTGAAGCTTTCTTT,CASSQQDRNTEAFF
TRBJ1-1,NA,TRBV3-1/TRBV3-2,NA,TGTGCCAGCAGCCAAGGCGGGACCGAAGCTTTCTTT,CASSQGGTEAFF
TRBJ2-1,NA,TRBV7-2,NA,TGTGCCAGCACCTCCAGCGTGGCCTACAACAATGAGCAGTTCTTC,CASTSSVAYNNEQFF
TRBJ2-2,NA,TRBV2,TRBD2,TGTGCCAGCGGGGTAGCGGGGGGGAACACCGGGGAGCTGTTTTTT,CASGVAGGNTGELFF
TRBJ2-2,NA,TRBV18,NA,TGTGCCAGCTCACCACCTAATGGCAGAACATGGGAGCTGTTTTTT,CASSPPNGRTWELFF
TRBJ2-6,NA,TRBV5-1,NA,TGCGCCAGCAGCCCGGGACTCCCAGGTGGGGCCAACGTCCTGACTTTC,CASSPGLPGGANVLTF
TRBJ1-5,once,TRBV7-5,NA,TGTGTCAGAAGGACGGGGGATCAGCCCCAGCATTTT,CVRRTGDQPQHF
TRBJ2-7,NA,TRBV18,TRBD1,TGTGCCAGCTCTGACTTTACCACGGGACAGGGTAGATACGAGCAGTACTTC,CASSDFTTGQGRYEQYF
TRBJ2-1,NA,TRBV7-7,TRBD2,TGTGCTAGCAGCAAGGGACTAGCGGGAGCCGATGAGCAGTTCTTC,CASSKGLAGADEQFF
TRBJ1-1,NA,TRBV19,TRBD1,TGTGCCAGTAGTATAGGGGTGAGAGGGCCAGGGGGCACTGAAGCTTTCTTT,CASSIGVRGPGGTEAFF
TRBJ1-1,NA,TRBV7-9,TRBD1,TGTGCCAGCAGCCCTCGGGACAGGGAGGGCACTGAAGCTTTCTTT,CASSPRDREGTEAFF
TRBJ2-2,few,TRBV10-3,NA,TGTGCCATCAGTGTTGCTAACGCGAACACCGGGGAGCTGTTTTTT,CAISVANANTGELFF
TRBJ2-7,NA,TRBV5-6,TRBD1,TGTGCCAGCAGCGGGGGACAGGGGCCATACGAGCAGTACTTC,CASSGGQGPYEQYF
TRBJ1-2,NA,TRBV4-1,NA,TGCGCCAGCAGCCAAGGGGTGGGGGCGGCTAACTATGGCTACACCTTC,CASSQGVGAANYGYTF
TRBJ2-7,NA,TRBV28,TRBD1,TGTGCCAGCAGCACCAATCGACAGGGCTCCTACGAGCAGTACTTC,CASSTNRQGSYEQYF
TRBJ2-5,NA,TRBV9,NA,TGTGCCAGCACCCTCGGACTCACCCAAGAGACCCAGTACTTC,CASTLGLTQETQYF
TRBJ2-7,NA,TRBV5-1,TRBD2,TGCGCCAGCAGCCCGCGGGGGGCGTCCTACGAGCAGTACTTC,CASSPRGASYEQYF
TRBJ1-2,few,TRBV24-1,NA,TGTGCCACCAGTGGGGGGGTTGGCTACACCTTC,CATSGGVGYTF
TRBJ2-1,NA,TRBV19,TRBD1,TGTGCCAGTAGTATAAAAGGACAGGAGGAGTTCTTC,CASSIKGQEEFF
TRBJ2-1,NA,TRBV20-1,NA,TGCAGTGCTAGACGCGACAATGAGCAGTTCTTC,CSARRDNEQFF
TRBJ2-7,once,TRBV4-1,NA,TGCGCCAGCAGCATCTCTCCGGGCCTGGAGACGGGGGAGCAGTACTTC,CASSISPGLETGEQYF
TRBJ1-1,NA,TRBV5-1,TRBD1,TGCGCCAGCAGCTCGGGACAGTTTAACACTGAAGCTTTCTTT,CASSSGQFNTEAFF
TRBJ1-1,NA,TRBV6-5,NA,TGTGCCAGCAGTTCTAGGGGCGAAGGGAAAACTGAAGCTTTCTTT,CASSSRGEGKTEAFF
TRBJ1-2,NA,TRBV5-1,NA,TGCGCCAGCAGCTTGGGTACTAACTATGGCTACACCTTC,CASSLGTNYGYTF
TRBJ1-5,NA,TRBV6-1,NA,TGTGCCAGCAGTGAGGGAGGGGGAGTACAGCCCCAGCATTTT,CASSEGGGVQPQHF
TRBJ2-2,NA,TRBV28,NA,TGTGCCAGTACCGGAGGGAGAGGGCCCGGGGAGCTGTTTTTT,CASTGGRGPGELFF
TRBJ1-3,NA,TRBV10-3,NA,TGTGCCATCAGTGACAGTACCCCGGGAAACACCATATATTTT,CAISDSTPGNTIYF
TRBJ1-4,NA,TRBV5-1,TRBD1,TGCGCCAGCAGCTTTGGACAGGGCATACAAGAAAAACTGTTTTTT,CASSFGQGIQEKLFF
TRBJ1-6,NA,TRBV9,TRBD1,TGTGCCAGCAGGGGGGACAGGCAGACTTCACCCCTCCACTTT,CASRGDRQTSPLHF
TRBJ1-4,NA,TRBV14,NA,TGTGCCAGCAGCCATAGAGACAGGCCACCAGAAAAACTGTTTTTT,CASSHRDRPPEKLFF
TRBJ1-2,NA,TRBV20-1,NA,TGCAGTGCTAGTGTGTGGAGGGACTATGGCTACACCTTC,CSASVWRDYGYTF
TRBJ1-1,NA,TRBV29-1,NA,TGCAGCGTTGAAGGGGGACAGAACACTGAAGCTTTCTTT,CSVEGGQNTEAFF
TRBJ2-1,NA,TRBV28,NA,TGTGCCAGCAGTTTGCTTAGTAATGAGCAGTTCTTC,CASSLLSNEQFF
TRBJ2-7,NA,TRBV5-5,NA,TGTGCCAGCAGCTTAGCAGGATACTACGAGCAGTACTTC,CASSLAGYYEQYF
TRBJ1-1,NA,TRBV2,NA,TGTGCCGGACACAGGGAATCGAACACTGAAGCTTTCTTT,CAGHRESNTEAFF
TRBJ1-5,few,TRBV12-3/TRBV12-4,NA,TGTGCCAGCAGTCCCGGGGGAGATCAGCCCCAGCATTTT,CASSPGGDQPQHF
TRBJ1-1,NA,TRBV11-1,TRBD1,TGTGCCAGCAGCTTAATGCAGGGGGACACTGAAGCTTTCTTT,CASSLMQGDTEAFF
TRBJ2-2,NA,TRBV9,TRBD1,TGTGCCAGCAGCGCCCGGGACAGGGGATGGGGCTACACCGGGGAGCTGTTTTTT,CASSARDRGWGYTGELFF
TRBJ2-7,NA,TRBV3-1/TRBV3-2,NA,TGTGCCAGCAGCAGAGGATCGGGAGCGACCGAGCAGTACTTC,CASSRGSGATEQYF
TRBJ1-5,few,TRBV19,NA,TGTGCCAGTACCGCGGAACCTTATAGCAATCAGCCCCAGCATTTT,CASTAEPYSNQPQHF
TRBJ2-4,NA,TRBV4-1,NA,TGCGCCAGCAGCCAACAGGGTCGGGACATTCAGTACTTC,CASSQQGRDIQYF
TRBJ2-5,NA,TRBV5-1,TRBD1,TGCGCCAGCAGCATGGGACAGGGGGAAGAGACCCAGTACTTC,CASSMGQGEETQYF
TRBJ1-2,NA,TRBV5-6,NA,TGTGCCAGCAGCTACTCCGGTGACTACACCTTC,CASSYSGDYTF
TRBJ1-2,NA,TRBV6-5,NA,TGTGCCAGCACCACCGGGGGAGCCGGCGGCTACACCTTC,CASTTGGAGGYTF
TRBJ1-6,NA,TRBV3-1/TRBV3-2,NA,TGTGCCAGCAGCCAAGATGCGGGTATGAAAAGCTCCTATAATTCACCCCTCCACTTT,CASSQDAGMKSSYNSPLHF
TRBJ1-1,NA,TRBV19,NA,TGTGCCAGTAGCGCGCTAGGGAACACTGAAGCTTTCTTT,CASSALGNTEAFF
TRBJ2-3,NA,TRBV5-1,TRBD2,TGCGCCAGCAGCTTGCCGCGGGGGACTAGCACAGATACGCAGTATTTT,CASSLPRGTSTDTQYF